Sequencing of this TCR beta chain was carried out in a study of long-term antiretroviral therapy in people with HIV. Study outcomes and limitations: Documentation of ART adherence, viral resistance or therapy changes was absent. Post-ART diversity increased but stayed below transplant donor controls.

Sequencing used immunoSEQ v3.0 at survey level. Generated by immunoSEQ multiplex PCR, the TCRdb table keeps only in-frame clones and is missing some. The data show roughly 42,000 clones, roughly nine tenths seen once. Regarding this clone: No antigen is known for it.

The CDR3 runs 15 residues. Germline loops: CDR1 MNHEY, CDR2 SMNVEV (reference sequence). With V trimmed by 5 bases and J by 0 bases, 4 bases remained unmatched. The sequenced sample was unsorted PBMCs, obtained 1.2 years after starting antiretroviral therapy. The V and J genes are TRBV27 and TRBJ1-3; 7 nucleotides match TRBD1. This receptor was taken from a woman between 50 and 59 years old with HIV. The CDR3 is CASSHRTGSGNTIYF. CDR3 nucleotide sequence: TGTGCCAGCAGTCACCGGACAGGCTCTGGAAACACCATATATTTT.